The sequence of this T cell receptor beta chain was determined in a study of human T cells and chemical hapten exposure. Findings and limits, study-wide: Controls had significantly fewer large CDR3 similarity clusters than were formed by expanded TCRs.

Unique molecular identifiers were linked by the library to individual cDNA molecules. Each CDR3 protein gets one entry after TCRdb re-called the RACE reads with MiXCR. The sample records 150,000 to 200,000 distinct CDR3 sequences, roughly 25% being singletons. Points on this clonotype: Its specificity is not known.

Germline V CDR1 and CDR2: LGHDT, YNNKEL (reference sequence). This CDR3 has 13 residues. The V end lost 1 base, the J end lost 5 bases, and 3 bases lay between the germline ends. Time point indicated: patch test 3, about 24 weeks after DPC sensitization. Treatment of the sample: therapeutic diphenylcyclopropenone sensitization with weekly scalp DPC. The specimen was whole blood, collected in connection with sensitization to the hapten diphenylcyclopropenone (DPC). The genes are TRBV3-1 and TRBJ1-6; no firm D call. This TCR was sampled from a woman aged 18-35 years with alopecia areata. Some clones in this sample may be carry-over from other donors' samples. CDR3 protein: CASSQVHNSPLHF. The CDR3 bases are TGTGCCAGCAGCCAAGTGCATAATTCACCCCTCCACTTT.